This T cell receptor beta chain was sequenced for a study of control samples from healthy donors and cancer patients. TCRdb's copy holds only in-frame clones and misses some; the assay was immunoSEQ multiplex PCR. The table shows 96,000 or so clones, with 90% to 95% occurring only once. This clone appeared once. Trimming cost V 7 bases and J 4 bases; bases outside gene matches: 7. CDR3 length: 15 residues. In germline, CDR1 is MNHEY, CDR2 SVGAGI. The sequenced material came from blood. The sequence was obtained from a man younger than 30 in good health. The rearrangement links TRBV6-5 to TRBJ2-7, with 13 bases fitting TRBD2. CDR3 coding DNA: TGTGCCAGCACCCGGACTAGCGGGAGTAGGTACGAGCAGTACTTC. Translating gives CASTRTSGSRYEQYF.